A few counts support the clone carrying this T cell receptor beta chain. The antigen is not known. Construction of the TCRbeta library involved unique molecular identifiers. TCRdb re-called the PCR reads with MiXCR, one entry per CDR3 protein. The table records roughly 570,000 distinct CDR3 sequences, about a quarter of them present only once. The CDR3 has 16 residues. Trimming stripped 3 bases from V and 7 bases from J, with 19 bases between. Germline CDR1 is MDHEN and CDR2 is SYDVKM. This entry is derived from a study of T-cell reconstitution after alpha-beta-depleted transplantation in children. Study findings and constraints: Two months or so post-transplant, alpha-beta T cells reportedly derived from several hundred expanded graft clones.

This clonotype was obtained from a boy younger than two with Wiskott-Aldrich syndrome, due to receive a stem cell transplant. V and J are TRBV28 and TRBJ2-1; a weak D match, TRBD1 (5 bases). The sample here was PBMCs, taken before TCRalphabeta/CD19-depleted stem cell transplant. The CDR3 coding sequence is TGTGCCAGCAGTTTTCTCGGGTCAGGGCAAAAGAATGAGCAGTTCTTC. It codes for CASSFLGSGQKNEQFF.